Following are 24 T cell receptor beta chains from one sample sequenced in a study of CD8+CD57+ T cells in acquired aplastic anemia. CD8+CD57+ cell expansion had been shown by flow cytometry in patients chosen for sequencing. Genomic DNA served as template for TCR beta VDJ and CDR3 profiling. TCRdb reprocessed the reads with MiXCR, giving one entry per CDR3 protein. The sample lists approximately 200,000 distinct CDR3 sequences, roughly 53% occurring once. Material for sequencing was sorted CD4+, CD8+, or CD8+CD57+ T cells (not recorded which) from PBMCs. All receptors derive from a human donor with aplastic anemia.

In this sample, this clonotype turned up a few times. The DNA for the CDR3 is TGCGCCAGCAGCCGATACTCAGGGGTCGGGACTGAAGCTTTCTTT. It translates to CASSRYSGVGTEAFF. This rearrangement joins TRBV4-1 to TRBJ1-1, with D possibly being TRBD1 (6 bases). Trimming cost V 4 bases and J 5 bases, with 17 bases left between them. CDR1 is MGHRA and CDR2 is YSYEKL in the germline V gene. The CDR3 covers 15 residues.

A word on this clonotype: Germline is not matched at one junction end, which may reflect a read error. The CDR3 nucleotides are TGTGCCAGCAGGTACTCTTCGGGGGTCCCAGAGACCCAGCACTTC. It encodes CASRYSSGVPETQHF. The V call is TRBV6-1, the J call TRBJ2-5, with TRBD2 as a possible D gene (6 bases). This CDR3 has 15 amino acids. The germline V gene has CDR1 MNHNS and CDR2 SASEGT.

The genes are TRBV6-4 and TRBJ1-5, with 7 positions matching TRBD1. The CDR3 length is 17 residues. Trimming took 4 bases from V and 0 from J; bases not matched to a gene: 9. Germline V gives CDR1 MRHNA, CDR2 SNTAGT. CDR3 DNA: TGTGCCAGCAGTGTGGGCCAGGGGGAATATAGCAATCAGCCCCAGCATTTT. It translates to CASSVGQGEYSNQPQHF.

Regarding this clonotype: The junction and the germline gene differ at one end; a read error may be behind it. This CDR3 reads CATSRNPASGANVPTF. The CDR3 region has the DNA TGTGCCACCAGCAGAAACCCGGCAAGCGGGGCCAACGTCCCGACTTTC. The chain combines TRBV15 with TRBJ2-6, with TRBD2 matching over 7 bases. Germline CDR1 LNHNV, CDR2 YYDKDF (reference sequence). The CDR3 sequence is 16 residues long.

The rearrangement links TRBV20-1 to TRBJ1-1, with D possibly matching TRBD1 (6 bases). V dropped 5 bases and J dropped 7 bases, with 11 bases sitting between them. CDR3 length: 11 residues. Germline loops: CDR1 DFQATT, CDR2 SNEGSKA (reference sequence). CDR3 residues: CSASQGSEAFF. The CDR3 DNA follows: TGCAGTGCTTCCCAGGGGAGTGAAGCTTTCTTT.

At least ten counts were recorded for this clonotype. This chain joins TRBV5-1 and TRBJ2-7, with D uncertain. The germline V gene encodes CDR1 SGHRS and CDR2 YFSETQ. The ends were cut back, 6 bases at V and 0 bases at J, with 13 bases in the middle. This CDR3 has 14 residues. For the CDR3, the DNA is TGCGCCAGCACCCGCGACCAGAGCTCCTACGAGCAGTACTTC. As protein: CASTRDQSSYEQYF.

In this sample, this clonotype turned up many times. The chain recombines TRBV20-1 with TRBJ2-7; D is uncertain. The CDR3 length is 11 residues. Trimming shortened V by 3 bases and J by 6 bases, and 9 bases separated the two germline ends. CDR1 DFQATT and CDR2 SNEGSKA come from the germline V gene (reference sequence). CDR3 residues: CSARVVGEQYF. The CDR3 bases are TGCAGTGCTAGGGTAGTGGGCGAGCAGTACTTC.

At least ten counts were recorded for this clonotype. The rearrangement joins TRBV9 to TRBJ2-5; 7 nucleotides line up with TRBD2. CDR1 is SGDLS and CDR2 is YYNGEE in the germline V gene. The CDR3 extends over 18 amino acids. The trim removed 4 bases at V and 3 bases at J, leaving 18 bases unmatched. In DNA form, the CDR3 reads TGTGCCAGCAGCCCCCGGGGACTATACCAAACTTCCGAAGAGACCCAGTACTTC. Translation gives CASSPRGLYQTSEETQYF.

This clonotype was detected ten times or more. The chain recombines TRBV7-8 with TRBJ2-1, with 9 positions matching TRBD1. The germline CDR1 and CDR2 sequences are SGHVS and FQNEAQ. Germline trimming cut 1 base from V and 5 bases from J; bases unmatched to any gene: 24. The CDR3 consists of 22 residues. The CDR3 here is CASSLDVGGQGLVISRNNEQFF. The CDR3 bases are TGTGCCAGCAGCTTAGATGTTGGGGGACAGGGCTTGGTTATCTCCCGAAACAATGAGCAGTTCTTC.

This clonotype was found once. This chain uses TRBV25-1 with TRBJ2-5; perhaps TRBD1 as D (6 bases). Germline CDR1 reads MGHDK; CDR2 reads SYGVNS. The CDR3 runs 13 residues. Trimming took off 5 bases at V and 7 bases at J, with 14 bases between the two ends. Here the CDR3 DNA reads TGTGCCAGCAGTAACGGACAGATGGGGACCCAGTACTTC. Amino acids: CASSNGQMGTQYF.

Concerning this clonotype itself: This CDR3 fails to terminate in the conserved phenylalanine or tryptophan, so it likely reflects a read error. The rearrangement uses TRBV15 and TRBJ2-7; possibly TRBD1 for D (7 bases). This CDR3 contains 15 residues. Germline loops: CDR1 LNHNV, CDR2 YYDKDF (reference sequence). Trimming pared 4 bases from V and 3 bases from J, leaving 16 bases between. In DNA, the CDR3 is TGTGCCACCAGCAAGAGACAGGGAGGAAACTACGAGCAGTACCTC. Amino acids: CATSKRQGGNYEQYL.

CDR3 sequence reads: CASSPRGESSYNEQFF. Here the CDR3 DNA reads TGTGCCAGCTCACCAAGGGGAGAGTCCTCCTACAATGAGCAGTTCTTC. This rearrangement joins TRBV18 to TRBJ2-1; TRBD1 or TRBD2 may be the D gene (5 bases each). The CDR3 totals 16 residues. CDR1 and CDR2 from the germline V gene are KGHSH and LQKENI. V gave up 2 bases and J gave up 0 bases, with 11 bases separating them.

The chain joins TRBV15 to TRBJ2-5; perhaps D is TRBD1 or TRBD2 (5 bases each). This CDR3 has 14 residues. V was trimmed by 2 bases and J by 5 bases, leaving 12 bases between them. Germline CDR1 and CDR2: LNHNV and YYDKDF (reference sequence). CDR3: CATSRLGTGETQYF. DNA for the CDR3: TGTGCCACCAGCAGACTTGGGACGGGTGAGACCCAGTACTTC.

A word on this clonotype: This clone may be a read error of a much larger clone one base away. The rearrangement uses TRBV5-1 and TRBJ2-7; D possibly corresponds to TRBD1 (5 bases). Germline CDR1 and CDR2: SGHRS and YFSETQ. The CDR3 runs to 13 residues. Trimming stripped 0 bases from V and 7 bases from J, with 11 bases between. This CDR3 reads CASSLGRAGEQYF. The CDR3 DNA reads as TGCGCCAGCAGCTTGGGCAGGGCTGGTGAGCAGTACTTC.

V is TRBV19 and J is TRBJ2-5; 8 nucleotides line up with TRBD2. Germline V gene sequence: CDR1 LNHDA, CDR2 SQIVND (reference sequence). Trimming removed 3 bases from V and 9 bases from J; junction bases left unmatched: 9. This CDR3 has 14 amino acids. The DNA for the CDR3 is TGTGCCAGTAGTATCGGTCGGGGGGGTCACCCCCAGTACTTC. Translated, it gives CASSIGRGGHPQYF. The variable domain in full, with the rest retrieved from reference TRBV19 and TRBJ2-5, is DGGITQSPKYLFRKEGQNVTLSCEQNLNHDAMYWYRQDPGQGLRLIYYSQIVNDFQKGDIAEGYSVSREKKESFPLTVTSAQKNPTAFYLCASSIGRGGHPQYFGPGTRLLVL.

The rearrangement links TRBV29-1 to TRBJ1-6, with TRBD1 as a possible D gene (5 bases). The CDR3 runs 15 residues. V was pared by 5 bases and J by 9 bases, with 20 bases between. Germline V gene data show CDR1 as SQVTM and CDR2 as ANQGSEA. This CDR3 is CSVREREGVSSPLHF. The CDR3 DNA follows: TGCAGCGTTCGGGAGAGGGAAGGGGTCAGTTCACCCCTCCACTTT.

This clonotype was seen at least ten times. The rearrangement links TRBV7-8 to TRBJ2-1, with 7 bases matching TRBD1. Trimming took 11 bases from V and 6 from J; bases not matched to a gene: 10. The CDR3 extends over 13 amino acids. The germline gives CDR1 SGHVS, CDR2 FQNEAQ. CDR3 DNA sequence: TGTGCCGTAGGGCAAACAGGGGCCAATGAGCAGTTCTTC. This sequence encodes CAVGQTGANEQFF. Using reference TRBV7-8 and TRBJ2-1 for the parts outside the CDR3, the full variable domain is GAGVSQSPRYKVAKRGQDVALRCDPISGHVSLFWYQQALGQGPEFLTYFQNEAQLDKSGLPSDRFFAERPEGSVSTLKIQRTQQEDSAVYLCAVGQTGANEQFFGPGTRLTVL.

This clonotype was recorded at least ten times. This chain connects TRBV20-1 to TRBJ2-7; 7 nucleotides line up with TRBD2. CDR3 length: 12 amino acids. The junction had 5 bases not matched to a gene; V was cut back by 2 bases and J by 7 bases. The germline V gene encodes CDR1 DFQATT and CDR2 SNEGSKA (reference sequence). The CDR3 is CSARRQAGEQYF. DNA for the CDR3: TGCAGTGCTAGACGTCAAGCGGGGGAGCAGTACTTC.

This clonotype was seen ten or more times. The rearrangement uses TRBV6-1 and TRBJ2-7; TRBD1 matches 10 bases. The J segment lost 0 bases and the V segment lost 6 bases, leaving 8 bases of the junction unmatched. The germline V gene has CDR1 MNHNS and CDR2 SASEGT. The CDR3 has 16 amino acids. The CDR3 DNA follows: TGTGCCAGCAGGGATCGGGACAGGGGTATCTCCTACGAGCAGTACTTC. Protein product: CASRDRDRGISYEQYF.

As regards this clonotype: At one of its ends the junction is not consistent with the germline gene, which may arise from a read error. J is TRBJ1-2 and V is TRBV20-1; 7 positions match TRBD1. The length of the CDR3 is 15 residues. The V gene's germline CDR1 is DFQATT and CDR2 SNEGSKA (reference sequence). The CDR3 spells CSARSGGEGVYGHTF. The CDR3, as DNA: TGCAGTGCTAGATCAGGGGGGGAAGGAGTCTATGGCCACACCTTC.

This rearrangement joins TRBV7-2 to TRBJ1-3, with TRBD1 matching over 7 bases. The CDR3 is made up of 15 amino acids. V shed 7 bases and J 2 bases; nucleotides not matched to a gene: 8. The germline V gene has CDR1 SGHTA and CDR2 FQGNSA. The CDR3 is CASTSLDRPGNTIYF. The CDR3 nucleotides read TGTGCCAGCACTTCTTTGGACAGGCCTGGAAACACCATATATTTT.

This clonotype was recorded many times. The chain has TRBV30 and TRBJ2-1, with D perhaps assigned TRBD1 or TRBD2 (5 bases each). The CDR3 is 11 residues long. V was cut by 2 bases and J by 7 bases, with 6 bases left in between. The germline gives CDR1 GTSNPN, CDR2 SVGIG (reference sequence). CDR3 protein: CAWSWGNEQFF. In DNA, the CDR3 is TGTGCCTGGAGTTGGGGGAATGAGCAGTTCTTC.

Notes on this clonotype: A much larger clone sits a single nucleotide away, making a read error possible. V usage is TRBV12-3 or TRBV12-4 and J usage is TRBJ2-7; D might be TRBD1 (6 bases). Trimming pared 8 bases from V and 4 bases from J, leaving 12 bases between. This CDR3 has 12 amino acids. Here the CDR3 reads CASGRQAYEQYF. The CDR3 DNA is TGTGCCAGCGGCCGACAGGCTTACGAGCAGTACTTC.

V is TRBV10-1 and J is TRBJ1-2; TRBD1 agrees at 8 bases. This CDR3 comprises 19 residues. With 6 bases clipped from V and 1 base from J, the junction kept 19 bases outside the gene matches. From germline, CDR1 is WNHNN and CDR2 SYGVQD (reference sequence). CDR3 nucleotides: TGCGCCAGCAGCCCCGCCAAGATTCGACAGGGGATCTATAACTATGGCTACACCTTC. It codes for CASSPAKIRQGIYNYGYTF.